Shown below are 3 T cell receptor beta chains from a single sample sequenced in a study of blood T cell repertoires in COVID-19. TCRdb's table, derived via immunoSEQ multiplex PCR, lists solely in-frame clones and lacks some. The sample has around 31,000 clones, around 87% seen once. The sample consisted of peripheral blood. The receptor set was obtained from a man aged 80 or over with acute or convalescent COVID-19.

The chain uses TRBV20-1 and TRBJ2-5; a possible D gene is TRBD2 (5 bases). The CDR3 length is 11 residues. The V gene lost 6 bases and the J gene lost 5 bases, with 10 bases spanning the gap. The germline V gene has CDR1 DFQATT and CDR2 SNEGSKA (reference sequence). The CDR3 region has the DNA TGCAGTGCCCAGGACTCTGAGACCCAGTACTTC. It yields the protein CSAQDSETQYF.

This clone has a handful of counts. The rearrangement links TRBV30 to TRBJ1-3; D not certain. The V gene's germline CDR1 is GTSNPN and CDR2 SVGIG (reference sequence). Between the trimmed V and J ends, which lost 2 bases and 3 bases, there was a span of 8 bases. The CDR3 sequence is 13 residues long. In nucleotides, the CDR3 is TGTGCCTGGAGTACAGTTATTGGAAACACCATATATTTT. Translation: CAWSTVIGNTIYF.

The V and J genes are TRBV5-1 and TRBJ1-3; 7 bases map to TRBD1. Germline assignment: CDR1 SGHRS and CDR2 YFSETQ. The CDR3 consists of 15 residues. Trimming removed 5 bases from V and 4 bases from J; junction bases left unmatched: 9. CDR3 loop: CASRQTGLPGNTIYF. The CDR3 nucleotides read TGCGCCAGCAGGCAGACAGGGCTGCCCGGAAACACCATATATTTT.